What follows are 3 T cell receptor beta chains derived from one specimen sequenced in a study of shared clonotypes between healthy human individuals. This table comes from immunoSEQ multiplex PCR, and its TCRdb copy is limited to in-frame clones, with some not included. The data show around 2.5 million clones, roughly 93% seen once. The sequencing sample was made of naive CD4+ T cells from PBMCs. Described subset: CD45RA+ positively selected. Receptors were obtained from a man between 18 and 35 years old in good health. Some clones in this sample may be carry-over from other donors' samples.

The chain couples TRBV5-1 to TRBJ2-1; D is uncertain. The germline CDR1 and CDR2 sequences are SGHRS and YFSETQ. The germline V and J ends were trimmed by 0 bases and 4 bases, with 11 bases remaining between them. The CDR3 totals 15 residues. The CDR3 loop is CASSLAVKTYNEQFF. In nucleotides, the CDR3 is TGCGCCAGCAGCTTGGCCGTTAAGACTTACAATGAGCAGTTCTTC.

The CDR3 DNA reads TGTGCCAGCAGTTCACTAGCGGGTGCCTACAATGAGCAGTTCTTC. This gives the protein CASSSLAGAYNEQFF. V gene TRBV9 combines with J gene TRBJ2-1; TRBD2 matches at 9 bases. This CDR3 spans 15 amino acids. The germline V gene encodes CDR1 SGDLS and CDR2 YYNGEE. After removal of 5 bases from V and 2 bases from J, the junction contained 5 bases not matched to a gene.

V gene TRBV18 combines with J gene TRBJ1-1; no clear D. Germline loops: CDR1 KGHSH, CDR2 LQKENI. The CDR3 totals 14 residues. V was clipped by 3 bases and J by 2 bases, with 10 bases between them. CDR3 sequence (DNA): TGTGCCAGCTCACCCCCCGGGTTTAACACTGAAGCTTTCTTT. This encodes CASSPPGFNTEAFF.